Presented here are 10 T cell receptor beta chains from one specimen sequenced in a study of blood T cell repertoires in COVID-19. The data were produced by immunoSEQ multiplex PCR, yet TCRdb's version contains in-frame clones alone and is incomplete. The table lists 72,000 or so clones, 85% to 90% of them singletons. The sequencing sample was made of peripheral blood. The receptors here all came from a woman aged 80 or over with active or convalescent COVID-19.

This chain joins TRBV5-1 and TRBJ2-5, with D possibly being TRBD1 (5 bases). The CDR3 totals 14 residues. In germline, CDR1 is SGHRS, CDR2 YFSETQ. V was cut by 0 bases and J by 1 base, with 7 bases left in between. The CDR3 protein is CASSLDRPQETQYF. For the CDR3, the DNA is TGCGCCAGCAGCTTGGACAGGCCCCAAGAGACCCAGTACTTC.

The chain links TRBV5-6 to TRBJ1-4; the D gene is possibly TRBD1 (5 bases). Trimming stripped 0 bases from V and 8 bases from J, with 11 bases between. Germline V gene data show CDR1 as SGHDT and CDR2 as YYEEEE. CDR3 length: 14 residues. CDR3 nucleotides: TGTGCCAGCAGCTTGGTGGGGCTTCGGGAAAAACTGTTTTTT. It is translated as CASSLVGLREKLFF.

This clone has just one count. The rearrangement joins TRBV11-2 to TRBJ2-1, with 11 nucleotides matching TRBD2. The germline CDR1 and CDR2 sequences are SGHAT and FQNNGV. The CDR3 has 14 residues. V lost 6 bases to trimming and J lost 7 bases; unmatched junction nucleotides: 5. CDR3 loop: CASRPSGGPNEQFF. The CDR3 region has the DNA TGTGCCAGCAGGCCTAGCGGGGGGCCAAATGAGCAGTTCTTC.

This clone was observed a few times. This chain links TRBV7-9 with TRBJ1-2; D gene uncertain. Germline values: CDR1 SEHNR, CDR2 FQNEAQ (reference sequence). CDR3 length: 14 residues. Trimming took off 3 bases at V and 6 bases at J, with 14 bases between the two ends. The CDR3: CASSFTSGFDGYTF. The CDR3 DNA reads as TGTGCCAGCAGCTTTACGTCGGGGTTTGATGGCTACACCTTC.

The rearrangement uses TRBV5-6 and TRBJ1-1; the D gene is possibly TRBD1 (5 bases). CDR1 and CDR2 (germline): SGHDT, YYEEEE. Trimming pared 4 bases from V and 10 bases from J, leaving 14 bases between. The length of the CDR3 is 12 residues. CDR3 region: CASSLWSQGAFF. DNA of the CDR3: TGTGCCAGCAGCCTATGGTCCCAGGGAGCTTTCTTT.

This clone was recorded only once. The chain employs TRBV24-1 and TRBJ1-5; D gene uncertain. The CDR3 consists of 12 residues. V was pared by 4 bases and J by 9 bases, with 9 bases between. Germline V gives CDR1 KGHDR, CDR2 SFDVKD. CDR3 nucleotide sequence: TGTGCCACCAGTGACCTGCGAGGGCCCCAGCATTTT. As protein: CATSDLRGPQHF.

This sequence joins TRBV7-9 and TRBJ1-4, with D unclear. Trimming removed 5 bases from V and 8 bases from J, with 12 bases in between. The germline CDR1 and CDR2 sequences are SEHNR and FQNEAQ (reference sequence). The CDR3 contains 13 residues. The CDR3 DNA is TGTGCCAGCAGCACTTTGCCGGGGGAAAAACTGTTTTTT. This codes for CASSTLPGEKLFF.

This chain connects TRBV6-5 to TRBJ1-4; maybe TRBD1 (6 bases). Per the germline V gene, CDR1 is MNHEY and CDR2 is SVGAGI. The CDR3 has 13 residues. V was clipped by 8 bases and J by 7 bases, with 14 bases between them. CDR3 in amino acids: CASEQGLSEKLFF. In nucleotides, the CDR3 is TGTGCCAGCGAGCAGGGGTTAAGTGAAAAACTGTTTTTT.

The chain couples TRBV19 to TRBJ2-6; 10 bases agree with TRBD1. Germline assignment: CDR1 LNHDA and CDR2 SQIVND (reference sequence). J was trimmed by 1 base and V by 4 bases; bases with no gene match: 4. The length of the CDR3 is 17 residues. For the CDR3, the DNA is TGTGCCAGTAGTAGGTCGGACAGGGGGTCTGGGGCCAACGTCCTGACTTTC. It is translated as CASSRSDRGSGANVLTF.

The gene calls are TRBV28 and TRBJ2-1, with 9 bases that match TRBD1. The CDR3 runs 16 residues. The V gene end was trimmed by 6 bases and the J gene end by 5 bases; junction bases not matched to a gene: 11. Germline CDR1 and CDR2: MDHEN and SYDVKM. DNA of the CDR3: TGTGCCAGCAGCCCCCGGGACAGGGACGCTCACAATGAGCAGTTCTTC. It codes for CASSPRDRDAHNEQFF. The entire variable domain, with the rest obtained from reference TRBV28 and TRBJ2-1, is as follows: DVKVTQSSRYLVKRTGEKVFLECVQDMDHENMFWYRQDPGLGLRLIYFSYDVKMKEKGDIPEGYSVSREKKERFSLILESASTNQTSMYLCASSPRDRDAHNEQFFGPGTRLTVL.